This TCR beta chain was observed in a study of human T cells and chemical hapten exposure. The overall study: Across the whole study, which lasted about 6 months, patients were given diphenylcyclopropenone on the scalp once a week.

Described time point: patch test 3, about 24 weeks after DPC sensitization. Treatment denoted: therapeutic diphenylcyclopropenone sensitization with weekly scalp DPC. Every patch test was put on after a blood sample was taken. TCRdb called the RACE reads again in MiXCR, with one record for every CDR3 protein. The sample has about 120,000 distinct CDR3 sequences, approximately 11% seen once. V dropped 3 bases and J dropped 1; count of bases not matched to a gene: 7. The length of the CDR3 is 18 residues. Looked up from germline, CDR1 is KGHSH and CDR2 is LQKENI. This receptor was obtained from a woman in her forties or fifties with alopecia areata. Some clones in this sample may be carry-over from other donors' samples. Sequences were derived from whole blood, sampled in connection with sensitization to the hapten diphenylcyclopropenone (DPC). The gene calls are TRBV18 and TRBJ1-5; 12 positions agree with TRBD1. The CDR3 spells CASSPSGTGGASNQPQHF. DNA of the CDR3: TGTGCCAGCTCACCCTCCGGGACAGGGGGCGCGAGCAATCAGCCCCAGCATTTT.